Given below is one T cell receptor (beta chain) in context. Sequencing used immunoSEQ multiplex PCR; TCRdb keeps in-frame clones, though not all of them. The data show under 20,000 clones, approximately 82% seen once. These data are taken from a study of sequential checkpoint blockade in melanoma. Overall study: Patients were randomized 1:1 to nivolumab-then-ipilimumab or ipilimumab-then-nivolumab first-line. Each arm's sequence ended with maintenance nivolumab.

The treatment: randomized to nivolumab then ipilimumab (arm A) or the reverse (arm B). None of the patients previously received DNA-damaging chemotherapy. Sorted cells were live CD3+CD8+, lacking CD19 and CD56, from PBMCs. The receptor's source is a human donor with melanoma. The sample in question was CD8+ T cells sorted from blood (inferred from file names), obtained from a patient given nivolumab and ipilimumab in sequence.

The CDR3 region has the DNA TGTGCCAGCAGTGAAGACAGGGATGATCAGCCCCAGCATTTT. It encodes CASSEDRDDQPQHF. The chain links TRBV2 to TRBJ1-5, with a weak D call TRBD1 (6 bases). The CDR3 extends over 14 amino acids. Trimming removed 1 base at V and 5 bases at J, with 9 bases between. In germline, CDR1 is SNHLY, CDR2 FYNNEI. The full variable domain, completed using reference TRBV2 and TRBJ1-5, is EPEVTQTPSHQVTQMGQEVILRCVPISNHLYFYWYRQILGQKVEFLVSFYNNEISEKSEIFDDQFSVERPDGSNFTLKIRSTKLEDSAMYFCASSEDRDDQPQHFGDGTRLSIL.